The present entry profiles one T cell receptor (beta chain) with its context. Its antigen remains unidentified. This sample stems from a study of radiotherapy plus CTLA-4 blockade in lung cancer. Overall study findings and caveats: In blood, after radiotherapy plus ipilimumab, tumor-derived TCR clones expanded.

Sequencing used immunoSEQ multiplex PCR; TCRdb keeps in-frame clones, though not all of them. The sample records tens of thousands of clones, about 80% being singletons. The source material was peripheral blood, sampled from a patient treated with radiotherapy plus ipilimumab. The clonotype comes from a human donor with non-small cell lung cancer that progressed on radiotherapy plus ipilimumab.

The DNA for the CDR3 is TGTGCCAGCAGCTTACAATCCAGCCTTTATGGCTACACCTTC. Translated, it gives CASSLQSSLYGYTF. V usage is TRBV7-8 and J usage is TRBJ1-2; D is ambiguous. The CDR3 spans 14 residues. In germline, CDR1 is SGHVS, CDR2 FQNEAQ. V lost 2 bases, J lost 5 bases, and 12 bases lay in between.